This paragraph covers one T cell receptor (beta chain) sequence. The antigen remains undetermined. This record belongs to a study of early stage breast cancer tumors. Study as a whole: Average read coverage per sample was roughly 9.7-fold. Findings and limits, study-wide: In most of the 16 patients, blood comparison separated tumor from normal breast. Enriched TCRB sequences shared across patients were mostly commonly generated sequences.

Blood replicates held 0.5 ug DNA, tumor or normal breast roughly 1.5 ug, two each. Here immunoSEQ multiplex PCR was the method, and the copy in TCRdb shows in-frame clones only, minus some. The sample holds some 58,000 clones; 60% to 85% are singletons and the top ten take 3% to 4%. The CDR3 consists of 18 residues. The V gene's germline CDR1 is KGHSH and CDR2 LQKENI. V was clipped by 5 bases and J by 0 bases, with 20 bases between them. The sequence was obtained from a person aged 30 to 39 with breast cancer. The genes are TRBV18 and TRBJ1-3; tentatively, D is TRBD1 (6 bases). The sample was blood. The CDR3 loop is CASSNYLQGVGSGNTIYF. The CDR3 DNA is TGTGCCAGCTCAAATTACTTACAGGGCGTAGGCTCTGGAAACACCATATATTTT.